This paragraph covers one TCR beta chain sequence. No antigen is known for it. CDR3 length: 18 residues. The germline gives CDR1 SGHRS, CDR2 YFSETQ. Trimming removed 2 bases at V and 4 bases at J, with 24 bases between. 13 Jbeta primers and 60 Vbeta primers were used for the PCR. Generated by immunoSEQ multiplex PCR, the TCRdb table keeps only in-frame clones and is missing some. The data contain 160,000 or so clones, roughly four fifths of them singletons. This specimen comes from a study of cytomegalovirus exposure and HLA in healthy donors. General study findings and limits: Relative to equally common others, HLA-associated TCR beta chains showed greater clonal expansion in a later analysis. In vitro data verified a few CMV-associated chains as specific for CMV antigens.

The source material was PBMCs. The source is a woman aged 35 to 49 in good health and CMV-seronegative. The genes are TRBV5-1 and TRBJ1-2, with D tentatively TRBD1 (6 bases). This CDR3 reads CASSFSPPQTGTSYGYTF. CDR3 coding DNA: TGCGCCAGCAGCTTCTCCCCCCCGCAAACCGGGACAAGCTATGGCTACACCTTC.